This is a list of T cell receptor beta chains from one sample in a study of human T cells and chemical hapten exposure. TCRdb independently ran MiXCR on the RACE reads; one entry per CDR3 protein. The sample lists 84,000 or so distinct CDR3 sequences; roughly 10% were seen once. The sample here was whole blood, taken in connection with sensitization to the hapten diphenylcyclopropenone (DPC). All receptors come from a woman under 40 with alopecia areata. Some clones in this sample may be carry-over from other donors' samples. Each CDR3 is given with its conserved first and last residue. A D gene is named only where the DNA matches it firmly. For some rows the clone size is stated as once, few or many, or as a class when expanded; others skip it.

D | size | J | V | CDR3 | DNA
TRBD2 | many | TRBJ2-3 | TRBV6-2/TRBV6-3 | CASRSGGTDTQYF | TGTGCCAGCAGGAGCGGGGGCACAGATACGCAGTATTTT
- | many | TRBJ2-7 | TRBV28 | CASSLLASYEQYF | TGTGCCAGCAGTCTACTAGCTTCCTACGAGCAGTACTTC
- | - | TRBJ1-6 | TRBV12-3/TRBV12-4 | CASSPTQGNSSLHF | TGTGCCAGCAGCCCGACCCAGGGGAATTCATCCCTCCACTTT
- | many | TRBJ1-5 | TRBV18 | CASSPGGGNQPQHF | TGTGCCAGCTCACCAGGGGGTGGCAATCAGCCCCAGCATTTT
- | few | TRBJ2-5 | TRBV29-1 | CSVEAGVDETQYF | TGCAGCGTTGAAGCGGGAGTTGATGAGACCCAGTACTTC
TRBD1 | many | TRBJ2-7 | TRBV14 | CASSQEDRSYEQYF | TGTGCCAGCAGCCAAGAGGACAGGTCCTACGAGCAGTACTTC
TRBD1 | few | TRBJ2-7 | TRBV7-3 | CASSLRRRTGRTDEQYF | TGTGCCAGCAGCTTAAGGAGGCGGACAGGGAGGACGGACGAGCAGTACTTC
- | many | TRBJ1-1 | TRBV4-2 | CASSQDRGGRKAPKTEAFF | TGTGCCAGCAGCCAAGATCGCGGGGGGCGGAAGGCTCCCAAGACTGAAGCTTTCTTT
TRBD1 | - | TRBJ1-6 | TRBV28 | CASSPGTADNSPLHF | TGTGCCAGCAGCCCCGGGACAGCTGATAATTCACCCCTCCACTTT
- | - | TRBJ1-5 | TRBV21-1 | CASRTGRPQHF | TGTGCCAGTAGGACAGGGCGGCCCCAGCATTTT
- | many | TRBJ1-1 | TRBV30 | CAWSAFSGGRTTEAFF | TGTGCCTGGAGTGCTTTTTCTGGGGGGAGGACGACTGAAGCTTTCTTT
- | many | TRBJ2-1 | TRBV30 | CAWSVRSPNEQFF | TGTGCCTGGAGTGTACGAAGCCCCAATGAGCAGTTCTTC
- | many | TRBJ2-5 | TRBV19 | CASSISSSGPETQYF | TGTGCCAGTAGTATTTCTTCCAGCGGGCCCGAGACCCAGTACTTC
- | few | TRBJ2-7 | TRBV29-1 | CSVEPEAGNEQYF | TGCAGCGTTGAACCCGAGGCTGGGAACGAGCAGTACTTC
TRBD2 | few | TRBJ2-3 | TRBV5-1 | CASSIRLAGGRADTQYF | TGCGCCAGCAGCATAAGACTAGCGGGGGGGCGCGCAGATACGCAGTATTTT
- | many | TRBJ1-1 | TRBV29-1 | CSVGNTEAFF | TGCAGCGTTGGGAACACTGAAGCTTTCTTT
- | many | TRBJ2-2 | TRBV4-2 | CASSQGIGQTNTGELFF | TGTGCCAGCAGCCAAGGAATAGGACAGACAAACACCGGGGAGCTGTTTTTT
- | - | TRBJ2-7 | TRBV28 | CASSRVVGLSYEQYF | TGTGCCAGCAGCCGGGTGGTAGGACTGAGCTACGAGCAGTACTTC
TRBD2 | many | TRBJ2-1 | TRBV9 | CASSPDGASGYNEQFF | TGTGCCAGCAGCCCGGACGGGGCTAGCGGTTACAATGAGCAGTTCTTC
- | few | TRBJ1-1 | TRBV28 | CASKGNTEAFF | TGTGCCAGCAAGGGGAACACTGAAGCTTTCTTT
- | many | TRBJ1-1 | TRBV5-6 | CASSPIGTLNTEAFF | TGTGCCAGCAGTCCGATCGGAACTTTGAACACTGAAGCTTTCTTT
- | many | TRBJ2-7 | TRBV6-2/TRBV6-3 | CASRGLAYEQYF | TGTGCCAGCAGGGGGCTAGCGTACGAGCAGTACTTC
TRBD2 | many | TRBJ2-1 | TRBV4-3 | CASSPEPSGGPSGSYNEQFF | TGCGCCAGCAGCCCCGAGCCTAGCGGGGGTCCGTCGGGTTCCTACAATGAGCAGTTCTTC
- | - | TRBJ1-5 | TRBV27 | CASGWDFNQPQHF | TGTGCCAGCGGCTGGGATTTCAATCAGCCCCAGCATTTT
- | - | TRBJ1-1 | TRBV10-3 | CAISDEESGTEAFF | TGTGCCATCAGTGATGAGGAGTCGGGCACTGAAGCTTTCTTT
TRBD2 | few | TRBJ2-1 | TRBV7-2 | CASSAAGGPNEQFF | TGTGCCAGCAGCGCCGCGGGAGGGCCGAATGAGCAGTTCTTC
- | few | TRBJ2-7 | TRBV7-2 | CASSRGPYEQYF | TGTGCCAGCAGCCGGGGTCCCTACGAGCAGTACTTC
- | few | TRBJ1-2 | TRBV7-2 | CAGRQASNYGYTF | TGTGCCGGTAGACAGGCTTCTAACTATGGCTACACCTTC
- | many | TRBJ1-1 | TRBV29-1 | CSARAVQTEAFF | TGCAGCGCTAGGGCGGTTCAGACTGAAGCTTTCTTT
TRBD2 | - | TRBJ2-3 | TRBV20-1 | CSVPLLGRERYTQYF | TGCAGTGTCCCCCTCCTGGGGCGGGAGAGATATACGCAGTATTTT
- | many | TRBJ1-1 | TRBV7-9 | CASSFGGSDTEAFF | TGTGCCAGCAGCTTCGGCGGGAGCGACACTGAAGCTTTCTTT
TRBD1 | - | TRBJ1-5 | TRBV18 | CASSQSQGAGNQPQHF | TGTGCCAGCTCGCAATCTCAGGGGGCAGGCAATCAGCCCCAGCATTTT
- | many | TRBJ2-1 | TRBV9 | CASSTRGDYNEQFF | TGTGCCAGCAGCACAAGGGGGGACTACAATGAGCAGTTCTTC
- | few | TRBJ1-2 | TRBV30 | CAWSVRLGYTF | TGTGCCTGGAGTGTACGATTAGGCTACACCTTC
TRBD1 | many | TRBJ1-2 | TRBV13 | CASIKGTAAYTF | TGTGCCAGCATCAAAGGGACAGCCGCATACACCTTC
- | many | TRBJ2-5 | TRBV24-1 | CATRSDSQETQYF | TGTGCCACCAGGTCCGACTCCCAAGAGACCCAGTACTTC
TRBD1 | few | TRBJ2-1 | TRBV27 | CASSSGTDYNEQFF | TGTGCCAGCAGTTCCGGGACAGATTACAATGAGCAGTTCTTC
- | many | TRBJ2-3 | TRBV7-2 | CASSTNAPLVVDF | TGTGCCAGCAGCACTAACGCACCCCTCGTGGTCGATTTT
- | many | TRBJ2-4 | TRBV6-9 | CASSSEPPSDRRKNIQYF | TGTGCCAGCAGTTCGGAACCCCCCTCTGACAGGCGAAAAAACATTCAGTACTTC
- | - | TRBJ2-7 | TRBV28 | CASRRLNGVSYEQYF | TGTGCCAGCAGGAGATTGAACGGGGTGAGCTACGAGCAGTACTTC
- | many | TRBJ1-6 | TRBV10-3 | CAIRDYNSPLHF | TGTGCCATCAGGGATTATAATTCACCCCTCCACTTT
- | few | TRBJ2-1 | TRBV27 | CASSFNGLLSSYNEQFF | TGTGCCAGCAGTTTTAACGGACTCTTGAGCTCCTACAATGAGCAGTTCTTC
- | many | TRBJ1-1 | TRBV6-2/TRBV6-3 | CATFRAGLPDTEAFF | TGTGCCACCTTTCGAGCCGGGCTCCCGGACACTGAAGCTTTCTTT
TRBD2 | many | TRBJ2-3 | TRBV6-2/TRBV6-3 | CASSLAGADTQYF | TGTGCCAGCAGTCTAGCGGGAGCAGATACGCAGTATTTT
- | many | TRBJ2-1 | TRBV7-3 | CASSLRQGLAYNEQFF | TGTGCCAGCAGCTTAAGGCAGGGATTAGCCTACAATGAGCAGTTCTTC
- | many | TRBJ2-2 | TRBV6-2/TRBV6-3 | CASSGMGELFF | TGTGCCAGCAGTGGTATGGGGGAGCTGTTTTTT
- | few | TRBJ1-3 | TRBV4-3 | CASSQDPLKGITSGNTIYF | TGCGCCAGCAGCCAAGACCCCTTAAAGGGGATCACCTCTGGAAACACCATATATTTT
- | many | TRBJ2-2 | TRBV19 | CASLRGGSNTGELFF | TGTGCCAGTCTAAGAGGGGGGTCTAACACCGGGGAGCTGTTTTTT
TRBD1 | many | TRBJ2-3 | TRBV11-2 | CASSTTTGLNPDTQYF | TGTGCCAGCAGCACCACGACAGGGTTGAATCCAGATACGCAGTATTTT
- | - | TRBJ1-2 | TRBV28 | CASSLLTPGAKGYTF | TGTGCCAGCAGTTTACTCACCCCGGGGGCGAAAGGCTACACCTTC
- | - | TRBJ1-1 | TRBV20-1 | CSARYSYTEAFF | TGCAGTGCTAGGTATTCGTACACTGAAGCTTTCTTT
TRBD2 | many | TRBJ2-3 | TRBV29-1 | CSVDRAGGPDTQYF | TGCAGCGTGGACCGAGCGGGAGGGCCAGATACGCAGTATTTT
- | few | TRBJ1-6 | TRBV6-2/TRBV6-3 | CASSKRESPLHF | TGTGCCAGCAGTAAGCGGGAGTCACCCCTCCACTTT
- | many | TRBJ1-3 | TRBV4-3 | CASSRSVGLGNTIYF | TGCGCCAGCAGCCGCAGCGTAGGGCTAGGAAACACCATATATTTT
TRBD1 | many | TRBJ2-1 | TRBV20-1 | CSARVYQPGQGFYEQFF | TGCAGTGCTAGAGTCTACCAACCGGGACAGGGATTCTATGAGCAGTTCTTC
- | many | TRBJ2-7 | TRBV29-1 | CSARHSYEQYF | TGCAGCGCAAGACACTCCTACGAGCAGTACTTC
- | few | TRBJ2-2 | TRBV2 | CASSEARGNTGELFF | TGTGCCAGCAGTGAGGCCAGGGGGAACACCGGGGAGCTGTTTTTT
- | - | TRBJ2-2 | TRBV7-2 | CASSLNWQRELFF | TGTGCCAGCAGTCTAAATTGGCAGAGGGAGCTGTTTTTT